This record covers a single TCR beta chain. This clonotype came up a few times. The specificity of this receptor is unknown. The record has no base qualities; no much larger clone is one base away. This record comes from a study of identical twins (TCRdb year 2016). Turning to the overall study: To test whether fetal clonotypes persist, the study used deep sequencing on TCR alpha and beta repertoires from monozygotic twins, unrelated adults of various ages, and cord blood. To rule out contamination, replicate twin experiments were performed at different times with different library preparation protocols. Points the paper makes about the study in general: A weaker excess of twin sharing was found in beta out-of-frame sequences because the signal-to-noise ratio was lowered by fewer shared sequences. In monozygotic twins, recombination models systematically underestimated out-of-frame TCR alpha sharing, but the models matched the sharing seen between unrelated individuals. Because the same donors could not be followed over many years, the conclusions relied on cross-sectional statistical analysis. Invariant T cells such as MAIT and iNKT could partly confound zero-insertion analyses, though diverse VJ usage argued against this for most clonotypes. Compared with coincidental sharing between unrelated individuals, out-of-frame TCR alpha sequences shared between twins had an excess of sequences with low generation probability. Abundant cord blood beta clonotypes had fewer insertions, young adult naive repertoires showed a similar but weaker trend, and memory repertoires showed no such trend.

V loses 6 bases at its end and J loses 4 bases; junction bases beyond the gene matches: 4. Including cysteine and phenylalanine, the CDR3 has 14 amino acids. The DNA shown is the 42-base CDR3, in frame from base 1. CDR1 is given as MNHEY and CDR2 as SMNVEV, both from the germline V gene (reference sequence). The library was made by 5' RACE. TCRdb names Illumina HiSeq 2000 as the instrument used. A universal primer binding site was introduced by template switching, and a unique molecular identifier was present in the final cDNA, enabling accurate counting of TCR cDNA molecules. Specific primers in the conserved constant-segment region were used to synthesize first-strand cDNA for TCR alpha and beta chains. To control for contamination, every cDNA library carried two barcodes: a SMART-Mk sample barcode plus Illumina barcodes. TruSeq adapter sequences along with Illumina sample barcodes were introduced in two successive PCR steps. The TCR alpha and beta cDNA libraries were sequenced on the Illumina HiSeq platform using custom primers. The authors processed their data as follows. MiGEC was used to process raw reads and extract unique molecular identifiers, and MiXCR was used to find CDR3 positions. Recombination models were inferred per individual with the repgenHMM and IGoR tools using an EM algorithm. The tcR package in R was used for shared clonotype analysis, with sharing normalized by the product of cloneset sizes. To study raw recombination free of thymic and clonal selection effects, out-of-frame nonproductive sequences were analyzed. The raw public data were reprocessed by TCRdb itself: fastp quality trimming at Q25, MiXCR clonotype calling, in-frame beta chains only. CDR3 protein sequences are deduplicated, and each keeps its most common genes and DNA. None of the V and J calls come from the authors' own analysis; TCRdb made them. The sample includes hundreds of thousands of distinct CDR3 sequences, with about 20% observed a single time. The ten largest account for around 12% of the sample.

Every donor in the study was a healthy Caucasian. The twin cohort consisted of three pairs of female monozygotic twins, all aged 18 to 29 years. Peripheral blood mononuclear cells were the source from which RNA for the TCR libraries was isolated. This same sample was also taken into another study, of T cells expressing NK-cell markers. The second study also describes: Three sorted T-cell subsets (CD3+CD56+NKG2C+, CD3+CD56+NKG2C- and CD3+CD56-NKG2C+) from fewer than 10 donors had their TCR beta-chain repertoires profiled. Of the eight sequenced donors, seven were found to be HCMV-seropositive and one was found to be HCMV-seronegative. In several experiments an anti-gammadeltaTCR antibody was added to restrict sorting to alphabetaTCR-expressing T cells. In six donors, the dominant CD3+CD56+NKG2C+ clonotypes ranked among the top 10 CD8+ clonotypes, making up roughly 1.0-7.0% of CD8+ T cells. Those dominant clonotypes were again the most abundant among CD3+CD56-NKG2C+ cells in a few donors, at roughly 25-60.1%. It remained unclear whether the expanded NKG2C-expressing T cell clones were specific for HCMV antigens. Randomly selected healthy volunteers, three men and five women, were used as the eight sequenced donors. HCMV serostatus was determined by detecting HCMV-specific IgG in serum with a commercial ELISA kit. For about 6 donors, bulk peripheral blood T-cell repertoires were additionally sequenced from unsorted PBMC. Reads were demultiplexed and grouped by UMI with MIGEC, and clonotypes were assembled and quantified with MiTCR. Only TCR cDNA sequences supported by at least two reads were kept to exclude erroneous sequences. Downstream repertoire analysis used the tcR package, and clonotypes were matched across fractions by CDR3 nucleotide sequence plus V segment. VDJmatch was used to annotate antigen specificity against VDJdb, with one amino acid substitution allowed in CDR3.

This chain is built from TRBV27 and TRBJ2-2, with 8 bases in between that match TRBD1. This receptor was taken from a woman between 18 and 29 years old in good health. Sequencing was carried out using PBMCs. The nucleotide sequence reads TGTGCCAGCAGAAGGACAGGGTCCACCGGGGAGCTGTTTTTT. Its translation is CASRRTGSTGELFF.